The 5 T cell receptor beta chains given below trace back to one sample, sequenced in a study of blood T cell repertoires in COVID-19. Sequenced by immunoSEQ multiplex PCR; TCRdb stores in-frame clones only, minus some. The sample contains tens of thousands of clones, 75% of which appear only once. Sequencing was performed on peripheral blood. The receptors stem from a woman aged 50 to 60 with acute or convalescent COVID-19.

The chain combines TRBV6-5 with TRBJ1-2; D gene uncertain. The CDR3 loop spans 13 amino acids. The germline V and J ends were trimmed by 6 bases and 8 bases, with 16 bases remaining between them. CDR1 is MNHEY, CDR2 SVGAGI, per germline. The CDR3 protein is CASRTPGGPGYTF. In nucleotides, the CDR3 is TGTGCCAGCAGGACCCCGGGAGGGCCCGGCTACACCTTC.

CDR3 DNA sequence: TGTGCCAGCAGTTTATGGTCGGGGGGCCCTGGCTACACCTTC. Amino acid sequence: CASSLWSGGPGYTF. V gene TRBV28 combines with J gene TRBJ1-2; the D gene is possibly TRBD1 (6 bases). V was shortened by 0 bases and J by 7 bases, with 12 bases between the two germline ends. This CDR3 comprises 14 residues. CDR1 is MDHEN and CDR2 is SYDVKM in the germline V gene.

This chain uses TRBV21-1 with TRBJ2-6; the D call of TRBD1 is as the table states it, not checked on the DNA. TRBV21-1 is reported as a pseudogene. The CDR3 has 21 residues. The CDR3 DNA sequence: TGTGCCAGCAGCAAAATAATAGTGGGGACAGGGCCAACCTCTGGGGCCAACGTCCTGACTTTC. Translated: CASSKIIVGTGPTSGANVLTF.

Comment on this clone: The sample holds other DNA sequences that translate to the same CDR3. This chain uses TRBV28 with TRBJ1-5; maybe TRBD1 (5 bases). CDR3 length: 16 residues. Trimming took off 3 bases at V and 6 bases at J, with 18 bases between the two ends. Germline V CDR1 and CDR2: MDHEN, SYDVKM. The chain's CDR3 is CASSFLRTGVGQPQHF. The CDR3 DNA reads as TGTGCCAGCAGTTTCCTTCGGACGGGGGTGGGTCAGCCCCAGCATTTT.

The chain recombines TRBV11-2 with TRBJ2-3; 7 nucleotides agree with TRBD2. CDR1 and CDR2 (germline): SGHAT, FQNNGV. J gave up 3 bases and V 5 bases, and 11 bases lay outside the gene matches. The CDR3 totals 16 residues. The DNA of the CDR3 is TGTGCCAGCAGCGTTATATCGGGGGGACGGACAGATACGCAGTATTTT. It translates to CASSVISGGRTDTQYF.